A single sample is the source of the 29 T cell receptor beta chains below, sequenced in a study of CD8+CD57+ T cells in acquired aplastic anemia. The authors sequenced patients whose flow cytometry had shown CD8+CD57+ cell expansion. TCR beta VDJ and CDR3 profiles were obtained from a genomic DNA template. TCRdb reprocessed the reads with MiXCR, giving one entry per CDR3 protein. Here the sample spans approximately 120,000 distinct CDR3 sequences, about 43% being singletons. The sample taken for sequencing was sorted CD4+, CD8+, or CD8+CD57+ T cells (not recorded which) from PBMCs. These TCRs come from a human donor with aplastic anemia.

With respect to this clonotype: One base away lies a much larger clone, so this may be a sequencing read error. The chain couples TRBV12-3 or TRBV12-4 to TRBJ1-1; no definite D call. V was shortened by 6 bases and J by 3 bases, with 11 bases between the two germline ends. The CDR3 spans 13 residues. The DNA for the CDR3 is TGTGCCAGCAGAGGGATATTGGACACTGAAGCTTTCTTT. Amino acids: CASRGILDTEAFF.

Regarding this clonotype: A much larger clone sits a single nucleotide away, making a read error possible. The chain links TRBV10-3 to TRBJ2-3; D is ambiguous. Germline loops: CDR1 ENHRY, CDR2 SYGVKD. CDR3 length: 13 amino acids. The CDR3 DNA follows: TGTGCCAGCAGTTGGAGTACCACAGATACGCAGTGTTTT. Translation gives CASSWSTTDTQCF.

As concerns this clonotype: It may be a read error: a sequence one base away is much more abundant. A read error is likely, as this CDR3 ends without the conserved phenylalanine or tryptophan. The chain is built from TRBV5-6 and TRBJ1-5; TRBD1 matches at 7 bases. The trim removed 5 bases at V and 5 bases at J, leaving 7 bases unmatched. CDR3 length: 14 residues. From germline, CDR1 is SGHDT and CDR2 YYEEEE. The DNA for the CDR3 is TGTGCCAGCAGGTCGACAGGGAGCGATCAGCCCCAGCATTTA. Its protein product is CASRSTGSDQPQHL.

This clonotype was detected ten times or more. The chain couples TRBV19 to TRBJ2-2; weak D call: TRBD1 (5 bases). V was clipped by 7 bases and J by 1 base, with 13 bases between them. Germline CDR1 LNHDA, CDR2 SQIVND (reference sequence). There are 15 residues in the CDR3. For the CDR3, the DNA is TGTGCCAGTAAAGAGCAGGGATGGAACACCGGGGAGCTGTTTTTT. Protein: CASKEQGWNTGELFF.

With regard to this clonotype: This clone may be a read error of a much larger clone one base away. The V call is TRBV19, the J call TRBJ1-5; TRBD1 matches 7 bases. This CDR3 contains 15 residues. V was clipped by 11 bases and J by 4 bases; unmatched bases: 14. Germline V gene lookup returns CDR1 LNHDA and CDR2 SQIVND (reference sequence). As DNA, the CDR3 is TGTGCCTGGGGTGTACAGGGGCGGACGAATCAGCCCCAGCATTTT. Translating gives CAWGVQGRTNQPQHF.

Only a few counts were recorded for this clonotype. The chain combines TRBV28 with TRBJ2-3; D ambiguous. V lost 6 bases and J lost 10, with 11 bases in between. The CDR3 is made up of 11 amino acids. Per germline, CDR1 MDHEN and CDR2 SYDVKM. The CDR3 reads CASSRLGSQYF. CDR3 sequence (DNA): TGTGCCAGCAGCCGGCTTGGTTCGCAGTATTTT. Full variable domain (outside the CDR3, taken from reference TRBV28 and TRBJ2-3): DVKVTQSSRYLVKRTGEKVFLECVQDMDHENMFWYRQDPGLGLRLIYFSYDVKMKEKGDIPEGYSVSREKKERFSLILESASTNQTSMYLCASSRLGSQYFGPGTRLTVL.

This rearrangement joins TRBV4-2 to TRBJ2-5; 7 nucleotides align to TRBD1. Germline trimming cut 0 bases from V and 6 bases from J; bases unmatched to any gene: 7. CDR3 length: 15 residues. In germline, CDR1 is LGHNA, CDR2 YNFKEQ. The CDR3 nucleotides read TGTGCCAGCAGCCAAGAGGGTACAGGGGAAAAGACCCAGTACTTC. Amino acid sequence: CASSQEGTGEKTQYF.

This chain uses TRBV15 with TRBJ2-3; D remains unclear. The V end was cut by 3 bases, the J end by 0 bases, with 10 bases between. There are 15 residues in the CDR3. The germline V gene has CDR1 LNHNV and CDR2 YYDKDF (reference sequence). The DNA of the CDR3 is TGTGCCACCAGCAGCCCACAGAGGAGCACAGATACGCAGTATTTT. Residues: CATSSPQRSTDTQYF.

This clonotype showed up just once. CDR3 in amino acids: CASSFGTGYGYTF. Written as DNA, the CDR3 is TGTGCCAGCAGCTTTGGGACAGGGTATGGCTACACCTTC. This sequence joins TRBV7-9 and TRBJ1-2; 9 nucleotides agree with TRBD1. Germline trimming cut 3 bases from V and 5 bases from J; bases unmatched to any gene: 1. CDR3 length: 13 amino acids. Germline lookup yields CDR1 SEHNR and CDR2 FQNEAQ (reference sequence).

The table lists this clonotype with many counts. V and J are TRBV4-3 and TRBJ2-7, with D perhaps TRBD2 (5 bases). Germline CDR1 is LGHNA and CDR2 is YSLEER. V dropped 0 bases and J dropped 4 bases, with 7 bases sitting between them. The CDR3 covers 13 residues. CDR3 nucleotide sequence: TGCGCCAGCAGCCAAGATCGAGGGTACGAGCAGTACTTC. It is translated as CASSQDRGYEQYF.

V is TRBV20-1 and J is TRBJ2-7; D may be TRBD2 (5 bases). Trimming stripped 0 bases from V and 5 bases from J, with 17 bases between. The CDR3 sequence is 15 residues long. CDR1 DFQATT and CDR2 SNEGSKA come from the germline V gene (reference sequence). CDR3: CSARDRVLALDEQYF. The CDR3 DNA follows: TGCAGTGCTAGAGATCGAGTGCTAGCATTGGACGAGCAGTACTTC.

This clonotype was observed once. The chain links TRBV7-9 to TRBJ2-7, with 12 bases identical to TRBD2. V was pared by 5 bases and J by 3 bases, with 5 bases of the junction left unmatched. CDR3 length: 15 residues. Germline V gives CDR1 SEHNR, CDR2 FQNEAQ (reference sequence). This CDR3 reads CASSPSGGALYEQYF. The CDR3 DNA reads TGTGCCAGCAGCCCTAGCGGGGGGGCCCTCTACGAGCAGTACTTC.

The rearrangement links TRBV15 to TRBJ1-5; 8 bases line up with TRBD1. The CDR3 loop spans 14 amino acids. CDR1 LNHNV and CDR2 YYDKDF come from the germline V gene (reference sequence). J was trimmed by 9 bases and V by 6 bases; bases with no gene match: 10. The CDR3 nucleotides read TGTGCCACCAGAACAGGGGGAGTGGGAGGGCCCCAGCATTTT. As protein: CATRTGGVGGPQHF.

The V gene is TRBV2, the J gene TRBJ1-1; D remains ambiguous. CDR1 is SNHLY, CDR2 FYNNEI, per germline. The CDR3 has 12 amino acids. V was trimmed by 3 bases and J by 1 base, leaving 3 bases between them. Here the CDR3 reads CASSDPNTEAFF. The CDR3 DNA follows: TGTGCCAGCAGTGACCCGAACACTGAAGCTTTCTTT.

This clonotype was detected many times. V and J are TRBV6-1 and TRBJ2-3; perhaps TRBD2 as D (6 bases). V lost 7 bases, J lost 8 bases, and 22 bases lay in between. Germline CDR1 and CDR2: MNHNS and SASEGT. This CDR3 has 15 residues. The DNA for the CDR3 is TGTGCCAGCACCCCCGGGACTCTAAATTGGGGTACGCAGTATTTT. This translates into CASTPGTLNWGTQYF.

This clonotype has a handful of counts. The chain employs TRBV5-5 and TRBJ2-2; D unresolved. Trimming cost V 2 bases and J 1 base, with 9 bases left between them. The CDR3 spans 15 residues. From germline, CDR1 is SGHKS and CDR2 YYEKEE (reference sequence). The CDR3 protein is CASSLDIRNTGELFF. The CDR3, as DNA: TGTGCCAGCAGCTTAGACATACGGAACACCGGGGAGCTGTTTTTT.

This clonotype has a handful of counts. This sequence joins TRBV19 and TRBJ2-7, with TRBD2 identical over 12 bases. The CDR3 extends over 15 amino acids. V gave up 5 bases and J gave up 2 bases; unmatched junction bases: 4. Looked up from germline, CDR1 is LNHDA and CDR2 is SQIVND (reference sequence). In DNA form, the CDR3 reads TGTGCCAGTAGTTCCCGGACTAGCGGGACCTACGAGCAGTACTTC. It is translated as CASSSRTSGTYEQYF. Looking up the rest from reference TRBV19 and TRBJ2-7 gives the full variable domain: DGGITQSPKYLFRKEGQNVTLSCEQNLNHDAMYWYRQDPGQGLRLIYYSQIVNDFQKGDIAEGYSVSREKKESFPLTVTSAQKNPTAFYLCASSSRTSGTYEQYFGPGTRLTVT.

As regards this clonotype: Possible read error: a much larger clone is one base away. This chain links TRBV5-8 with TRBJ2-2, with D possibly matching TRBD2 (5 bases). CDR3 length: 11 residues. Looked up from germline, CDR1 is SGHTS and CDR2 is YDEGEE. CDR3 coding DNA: TGTGCCAGCACCCCCACCGGGGAGCTGCTTTTT. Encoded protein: CASTPTGELLF. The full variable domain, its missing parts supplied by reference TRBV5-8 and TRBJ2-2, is EAGVTQSPTHLIKTRGQQATLRCSPISGHTSVYWYQQALGLGLQFLLWYDEGEERNRGNFPPRFSGRQFPNYSSELNVNALELEDSALYLCASTPTGELLFGEGSRLTVL.

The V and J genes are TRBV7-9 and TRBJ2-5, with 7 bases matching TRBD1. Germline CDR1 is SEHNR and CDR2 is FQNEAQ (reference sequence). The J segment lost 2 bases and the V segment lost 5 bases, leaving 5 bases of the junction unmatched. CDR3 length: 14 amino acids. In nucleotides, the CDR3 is TGTGCCAGCAGCGCCGGGACAGTGCAAGAGACCCAGTACTTC. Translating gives CASSAGTVQETQYF. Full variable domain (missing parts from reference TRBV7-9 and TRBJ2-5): DTGVSQNPRHKITKRGQNVTFRCDPISEHNRLYWYRQTLGQGPEFLTYFQNEAQLEKSRLLSDRFSAERPKGSFSTLEIQRTEQGDSAMYLCASSAGTVQETQYFGPGTRLLVL.

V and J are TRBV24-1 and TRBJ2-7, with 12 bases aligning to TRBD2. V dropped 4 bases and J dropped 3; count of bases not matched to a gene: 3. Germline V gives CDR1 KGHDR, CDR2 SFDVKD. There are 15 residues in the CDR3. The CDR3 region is CATSDPTSGGYEQYF. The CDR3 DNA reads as TGTGCCACCAGTGACCCGACTAGCGGGGGCTACGAGCAGTACTTC.

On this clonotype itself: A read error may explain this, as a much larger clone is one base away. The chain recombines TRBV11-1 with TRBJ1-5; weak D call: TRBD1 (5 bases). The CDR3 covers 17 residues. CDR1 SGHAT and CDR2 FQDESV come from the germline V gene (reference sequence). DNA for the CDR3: TGTGCCAGCAGCTTAGCGCTAGGGGAATATAGCAATCGGCCCCAGCATTTT. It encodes CASSLALGEYSNRPQHF.

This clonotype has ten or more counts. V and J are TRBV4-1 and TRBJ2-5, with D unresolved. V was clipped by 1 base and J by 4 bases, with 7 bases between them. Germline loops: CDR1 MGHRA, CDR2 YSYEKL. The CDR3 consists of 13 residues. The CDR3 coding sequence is TGCGCCAGCAGCCAAGGCACCCTAGAGACCCAGTACTTC. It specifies CASSQGTLETQYF.

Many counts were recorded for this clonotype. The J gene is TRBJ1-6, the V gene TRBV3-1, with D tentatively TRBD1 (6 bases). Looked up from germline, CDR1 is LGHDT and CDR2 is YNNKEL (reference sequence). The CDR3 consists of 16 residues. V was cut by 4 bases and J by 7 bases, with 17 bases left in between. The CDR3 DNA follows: TGTGCCAGCAGCCCGGCGAGGGGGAGGGCCAATTCACCCCTCCACTTT. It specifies CASSPARGRANSPLHF. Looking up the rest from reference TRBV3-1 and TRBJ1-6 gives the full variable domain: DTAVSQTPKYLVTQMGNDKSIKCEQNLGHDTMYWYKQDSKKFLKIMFSYNNKELIINETVPNRFSPKSPDKAHLNLHINSLELGDSAVYFCASSPARGRANSPLHFGNGTRLTVT.

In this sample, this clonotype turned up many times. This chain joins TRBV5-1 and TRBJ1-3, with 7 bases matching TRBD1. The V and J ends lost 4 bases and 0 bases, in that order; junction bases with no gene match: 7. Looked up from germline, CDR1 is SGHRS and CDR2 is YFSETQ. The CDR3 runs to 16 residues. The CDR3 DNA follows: TGCGCCAGCAGCACGGGACAGATAAGCTCTGGAAACACCATATATTTT. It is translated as CASSTGQISSGNTIYF.

This CDR3 is CSGGTNTEAFF. CDR3 nucleotide sequence: TGCAGTGGGGGGACAAACACTGAAGCTTTCTTT. The chain recombines TRBV20-1 with TRBJ1-1, with D possibly TRBD1 on 6 matching bases. Trimming pared 7 bases from V and 2 bases from J, leaving 8 bases between. Germline values: CDR1 DFQATT, CDR2 SNEGSKA (reference sequence). The CDR3 runs 11 residues.

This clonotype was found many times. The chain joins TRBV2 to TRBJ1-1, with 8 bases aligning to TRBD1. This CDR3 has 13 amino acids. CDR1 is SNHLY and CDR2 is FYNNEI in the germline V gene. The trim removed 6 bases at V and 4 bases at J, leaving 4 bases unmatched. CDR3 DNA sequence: TGTGCCAGCAGAGCTACAGGGGGCACTGAAGCTTTCTTT. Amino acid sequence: CASRATGGTEAFF. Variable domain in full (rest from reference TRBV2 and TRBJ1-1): EPEVTQTPSHQVTQMGQEVILRCVPISNHLYFYWYRQILGQKVEFLVSFYNNEISEKSEIFDDQFSVERPDGSNFTLKIRSTKLEDSAMYFCASRATGGTEAFFGQGTRLTVV.

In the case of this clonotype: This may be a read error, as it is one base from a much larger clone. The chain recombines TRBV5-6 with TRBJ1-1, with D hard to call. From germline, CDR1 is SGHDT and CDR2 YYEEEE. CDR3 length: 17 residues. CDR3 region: CASSLRAVGRMNAEAFF. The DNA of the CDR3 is TGTGCCAGCAGCTTGCGGGCAGTAGGGAGAATGAACGCTGAAGCTTTCTTT.

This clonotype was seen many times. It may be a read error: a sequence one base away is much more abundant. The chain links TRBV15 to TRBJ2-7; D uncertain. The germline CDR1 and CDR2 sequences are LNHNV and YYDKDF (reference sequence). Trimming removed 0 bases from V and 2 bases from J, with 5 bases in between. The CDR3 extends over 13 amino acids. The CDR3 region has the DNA TGTGCCACCAGCAGAGATCTCGCCTACGAGCAGTACTTC. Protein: CATSRDLAYEQYF.

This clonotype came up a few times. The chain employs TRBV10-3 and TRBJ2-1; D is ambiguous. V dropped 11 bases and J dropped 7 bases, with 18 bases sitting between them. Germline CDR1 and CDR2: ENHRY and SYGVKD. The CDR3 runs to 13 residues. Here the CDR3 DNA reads TGTGCCGCAGCCACAACGACGCTGAATGAGCAGTTCTTC. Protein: CAAATTTLNEQFF.